This T cell receptor (beta chain) is drawn from a study of blood T cell repertoires in COVID-19. Study summary: PBMCs, B-cell-depleted T cells, or T cells provided the cDNA or gDNA that made up the material.

Measured with immunoSEQ multiplex PCR; TCRdb has only the in-frame clones, and not every one. The sample has around 300,000 clones, 75% to 90% seen once. Enrolment of Seattle patients took place during active infection, and they were followed longitudinally. Specimen: peripheral blood. The clonotype originates from a woman in her sixties or seventies with COVID-19, enrolled during active disease.

Here the CDR3 DNA reads TGTGCCAGCAAGGGGGGGCGTTTCACCGGGGAGCTGTTTTTT. Protein: CASKGGRFTGELFF. J is TRBJ2-2 and V is TRBV6-5, with D maybe TRBD2 (7 bases). This CDR3 spans 14 amino acids. V was shortened by 7 bases and J by 4 bases, with 13 bases between the two germline ends. Germline V gives CDR1 MNHEY, CDR2 SVGAGI.